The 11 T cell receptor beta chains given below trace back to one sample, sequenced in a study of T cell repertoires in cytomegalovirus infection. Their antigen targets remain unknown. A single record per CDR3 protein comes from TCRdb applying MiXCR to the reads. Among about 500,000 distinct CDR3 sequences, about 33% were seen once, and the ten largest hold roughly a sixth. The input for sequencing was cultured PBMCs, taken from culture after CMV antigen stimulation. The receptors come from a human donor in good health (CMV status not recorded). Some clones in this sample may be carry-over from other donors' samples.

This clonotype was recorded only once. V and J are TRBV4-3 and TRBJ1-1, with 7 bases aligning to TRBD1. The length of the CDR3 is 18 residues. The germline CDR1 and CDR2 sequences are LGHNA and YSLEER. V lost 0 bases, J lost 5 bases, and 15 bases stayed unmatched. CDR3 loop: CASSQDTMGTDLGTEAFF. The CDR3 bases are TGCGCCAGCAGCCAAGATACGATGGGGACAGATCTTGGGACTGAAGCTTTCTTT.

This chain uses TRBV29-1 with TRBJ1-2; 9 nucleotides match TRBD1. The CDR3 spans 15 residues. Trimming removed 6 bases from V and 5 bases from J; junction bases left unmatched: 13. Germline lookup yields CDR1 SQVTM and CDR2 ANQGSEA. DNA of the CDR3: TGCAGCGTACCCGGGACAGGGCGTTCTCTTTATGGCTACACCTTC. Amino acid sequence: CSVPGTGRSLYGYTF.

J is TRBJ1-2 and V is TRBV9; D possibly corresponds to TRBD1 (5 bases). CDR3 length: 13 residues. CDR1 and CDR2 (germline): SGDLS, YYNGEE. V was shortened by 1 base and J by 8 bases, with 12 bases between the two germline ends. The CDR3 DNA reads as TGTGCCAGCAGCGTACGAACAGGTCGCGGCTACACCTTC. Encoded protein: CASSVRTGRGYTF. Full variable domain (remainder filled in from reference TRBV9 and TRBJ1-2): DSGVTQTPKHLITATGQRVTLRCSPRSGDLSVYWYQQSLDQGLQFLIQYYNGEERAKGNILERFSAQQFPDLHSELNLSSLELGDSALYFCASSVRTGRGYTFGSGTRLTVV.

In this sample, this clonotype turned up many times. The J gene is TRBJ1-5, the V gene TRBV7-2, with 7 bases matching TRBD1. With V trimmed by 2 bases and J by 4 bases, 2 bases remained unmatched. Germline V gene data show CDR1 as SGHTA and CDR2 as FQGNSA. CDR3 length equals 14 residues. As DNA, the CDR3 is TGTGCCAGCAGCTTAACCAGGGGGAATCAGCCCCAGCATTTT. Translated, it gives CASSLTRGNQPQHF.

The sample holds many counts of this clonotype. In DNA form, the CDR3 reads TGTGCCAGCAGCCCAGAGGGGACTAGCGGGAGGAATGAGCAGTTCTTC. Protein sequence: CASSPEGTSGRNEQFF. The V gene is TRBV7-9, the J gene TRBJ2-1; 15 nucleotides align to TRBD2. This CDR3 has 16 residues. CDR1 SEHNR and CDR2 FQNEAQ come from the germline V gene (reference sequence). The V segment lost 5 bases and the J segment 7 bases; nucleotides outside the gene matches: 6.

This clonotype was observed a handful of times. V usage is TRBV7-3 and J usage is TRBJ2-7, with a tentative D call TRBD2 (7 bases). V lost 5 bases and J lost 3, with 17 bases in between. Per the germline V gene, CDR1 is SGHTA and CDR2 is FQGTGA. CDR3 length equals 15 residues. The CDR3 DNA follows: TGTGCCAGCAGCCGTTCGGGGGGCGACCTCTACGAGCAGTACTTC. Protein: CASSRSGGDLYEQYF.

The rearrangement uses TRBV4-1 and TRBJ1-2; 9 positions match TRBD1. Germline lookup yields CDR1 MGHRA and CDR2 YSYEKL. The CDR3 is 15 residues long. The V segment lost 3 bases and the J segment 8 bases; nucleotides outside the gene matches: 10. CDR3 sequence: CASSQPGQGDPGYTF. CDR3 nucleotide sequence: TGCGCCAGCAGCCAGCCGGGACAGGGAGATCCGGGCTACACCTTC.

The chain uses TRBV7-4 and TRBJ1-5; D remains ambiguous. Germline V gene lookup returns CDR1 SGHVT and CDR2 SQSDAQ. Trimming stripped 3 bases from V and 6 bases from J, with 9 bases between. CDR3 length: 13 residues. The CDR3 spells CASSFAGGQPQHF. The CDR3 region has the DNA TGTGCCAGCAGCTTCGCCGGAGGTCAGCCCCAGCATTTT.

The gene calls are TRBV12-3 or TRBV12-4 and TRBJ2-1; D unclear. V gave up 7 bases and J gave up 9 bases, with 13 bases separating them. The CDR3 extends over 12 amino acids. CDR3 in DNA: TGTGCCAGCACCGTAGGGTTTGGTGAGCAGTTCTTC. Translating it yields CASTVGFGEQFF.

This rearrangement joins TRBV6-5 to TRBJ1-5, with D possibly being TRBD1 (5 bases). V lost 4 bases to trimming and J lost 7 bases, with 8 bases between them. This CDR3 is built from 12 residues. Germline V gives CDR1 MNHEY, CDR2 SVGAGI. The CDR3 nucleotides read TGTGCCAGCAGTTTTAAGGGGCAGCCCCAGCATTTT. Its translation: CASSFKGQPQHF.

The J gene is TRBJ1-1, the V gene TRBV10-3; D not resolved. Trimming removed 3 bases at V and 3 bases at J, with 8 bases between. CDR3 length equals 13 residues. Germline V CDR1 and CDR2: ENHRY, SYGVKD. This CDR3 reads CAISDLGHTEAFF. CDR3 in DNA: TGTGCCATCAGTGATCTGGGTCACACTGAAGCTTTCTTT.